This record covers a single TCR beta chain. This sample stems from a study of T cell responses to AZD1222 COVID-19 vaccine. Overall study: Pooling was applied to second doses at about 4 or about 12 weeks.

The V gene's germline CDR1 is MDHEN and CDR2 SYDVKM. CDR3 length: 14 residues. Trimming left V 3 bases short and J 5 bases short, with 13 bases between. Clones were sequenced by immunoSEQ multiplex PCR, and TCRdb holds only the in-frame ones, with some missing. Of under 200,000 clones listed, almost 95% are singletons. The clonotype originates from an adult in good health. The specimen comprised peripheral blood, sampled on day 0 of AZD1222 vaccination. The V and J genes are TRBV28 and TRBJ2-5; tentatively, D is TRBD1 (5 bases). The CDR3 DNA reads as TGTGCCAGCAGTTTCGAGCAGGGCCGTGAGACCCAGTACTTC. Its protein is CASSFEQGRETQYF.